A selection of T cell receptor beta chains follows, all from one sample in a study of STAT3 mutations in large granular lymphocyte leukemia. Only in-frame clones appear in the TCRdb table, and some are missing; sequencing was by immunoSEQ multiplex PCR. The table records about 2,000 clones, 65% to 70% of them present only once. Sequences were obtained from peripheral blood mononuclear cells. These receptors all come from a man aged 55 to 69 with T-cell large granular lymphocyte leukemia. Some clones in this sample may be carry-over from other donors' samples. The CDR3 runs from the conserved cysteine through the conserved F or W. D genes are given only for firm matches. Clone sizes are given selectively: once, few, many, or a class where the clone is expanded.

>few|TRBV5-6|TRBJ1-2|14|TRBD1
TGTGCCAGCAGCTCGTCCGGGACAGACTATGGCTACACCTTC
CASSSSGTDYGYTF
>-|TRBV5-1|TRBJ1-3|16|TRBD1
TGCGCCAGCAGCTCCACGGGACAGTTGGCTGGAAACACCATATATTTT
CASSSTGQLAGNTIYF
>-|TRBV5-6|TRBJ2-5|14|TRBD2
TGTGCCAGCAGCCCGGGACTAGCAGAAGAGACCCAGTACTTC
CASSPGLAEETQYF
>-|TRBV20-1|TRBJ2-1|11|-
TGCAGTGCGAGCGAAGCCAATGAGCAGTTCTTC
CSASEANEQFF
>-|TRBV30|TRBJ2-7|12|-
TGTGCCTGGAGTGTTGGAGGGCACGAGCAGTACTTC
CAWSVGGHEQYF
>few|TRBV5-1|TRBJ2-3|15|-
TGCGCCAGCAGCTTGGCCTTGGACTTCACAGATACGCAGTATTTT
CASSLALDFTDTQYF
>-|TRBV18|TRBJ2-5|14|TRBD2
TGTGCCAGCTCACCACAAGGGAGGGGAGAGACCCAGTACTTC
CASSPQGRGETQYF
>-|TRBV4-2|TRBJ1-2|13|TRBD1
TGTGCCAGCAGCCCCCGGACAGGGGACGGCTACACCTTC
CASSPRTGDGYTF
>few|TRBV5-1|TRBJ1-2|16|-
TGCGCCAGCAGCCTACCACTGGGAGGGGGAAGGGGAGGCTACACCTTC
CASSLPLGGGRGGYTF
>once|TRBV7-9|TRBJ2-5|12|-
TGTGCCAGCAGCTTAGTGGGGACAACCCAGTACTTC
CASSLVGTTQYF
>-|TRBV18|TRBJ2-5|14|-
TGTGCCAGCTCACCCCTCGGGGGTTCAGAGACCCAGTACTTC
CASSPLGGSETQYF
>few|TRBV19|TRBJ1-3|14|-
TGTGCCAGTAGTCTCCATTTCTCTGGAAACACCATATATTTT
CASSLHFSGNTIYF
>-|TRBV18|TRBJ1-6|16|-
TGTGCCAGCTCACCGACAGCCCTACTCTATAATTCACCCCTCCACTTT
CASSPTALLYNSPLHF
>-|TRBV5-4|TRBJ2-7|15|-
TGTGCCAGCAGCTTAACCGGGACGGCACCCTCCGAGCAGTACTTC
CASSLTGTAPSEQYF
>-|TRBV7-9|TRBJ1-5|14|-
TGTGCCAGCAGCTCCGGTCCCGTTAATCAGCCCCAGCATTTT
CASSSGPVNQPQHF
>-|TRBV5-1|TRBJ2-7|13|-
TGCGCCAGCAGCTTCGGACTGGGGAACGAGCAGTACTTC
CASSFGLGNEQYF
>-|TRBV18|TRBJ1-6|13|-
TGTGCCAGCTCACCCCAACAGAATTCACCCCTCCACTTT
CASSPQQNSPLHF
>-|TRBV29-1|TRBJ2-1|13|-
TGCAGCGTCGGAGGACAGTACCTAAATGAGCAGTTCTTC
CSVGGQYLNEQFF
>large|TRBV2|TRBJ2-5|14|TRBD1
TGTGCCAGCATAGACAGGGTGCTGTTGGAGACCCAGTACTTC
CASIDRVLLETQYF
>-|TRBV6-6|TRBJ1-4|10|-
TGTGCCAGCAGTTACGACAAACTGTTTTTT
CASSYDKLFF
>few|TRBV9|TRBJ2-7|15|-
TGTGCCAGCAGCGTAGGTGTGGCGGGATTCTACGAGCAGTACTTC
CASSVGVAGFYEQYF
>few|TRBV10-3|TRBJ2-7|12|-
TGTGCCATCAGCCGGTACCTTGGGGAGCAGTACTTC
CAISRYLGEQYF
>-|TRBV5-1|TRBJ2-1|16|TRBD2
TGCGCCAGCGGGACTAGCGGGGGGCCGGTGTACAATGAGCAGTTCTTC
CASGTSGGPVYNEQFF
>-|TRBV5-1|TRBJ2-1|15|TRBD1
TGCGCCAGCAGCTTATGGACAGGGGGTTACAATGAGCAGTTCTTC
CASSLWTGGYNEQFF
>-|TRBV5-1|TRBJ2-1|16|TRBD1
TGCGCCAGCTGGGGGACAGGGGGCCGTTCATACAATGAGCAGTTCTTC
CASWGTGGRSYNEQFF
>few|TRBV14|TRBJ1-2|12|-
TGTGCCAGCAGCCACGGCTCCTATGGCTACACCTTC
CASSHGSYGYTF
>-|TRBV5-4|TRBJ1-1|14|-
TGTGCCAGCAGCTTGGCCCGGGTGGGCACTGAAGCTTTCTTT
CASSLARVGTEAFF
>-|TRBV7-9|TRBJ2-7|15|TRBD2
TGTGCCAGCAGCTCGACTAGCGGATATTCCTACGAGCAGTACTTC
CASSSTSGYSYEQYF
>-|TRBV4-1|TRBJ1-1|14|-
TGCGCCAGCAGCCAAGAGGACCAGAACACTGAAGCTTTCTTT
CASSQEDQNTEAFF
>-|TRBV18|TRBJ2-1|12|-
TGTGCCAGCTCACCTAGCGGAAATGAGCAGTTCTTC
CASSPSGNEQFF
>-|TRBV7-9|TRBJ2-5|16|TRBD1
TGTGCCAGCAGCTTCCCATCCGGGACAGGGGGAGAGACCCAGTACTTC
CASSFPSGTGGETQYF
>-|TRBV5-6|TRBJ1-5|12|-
TGTGCCAGCAGCTTACCTAATCAGCCCCAGCATTTT
CASSLPNQPQHF
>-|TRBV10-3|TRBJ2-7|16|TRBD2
TGTGCCATCAGTAAAGGACTAGCCCGGGGGAAAGGCGAGCAGTACTTC
CAISKGLARGKGEQYF
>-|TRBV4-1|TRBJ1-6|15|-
TGCGCCAGCAGCCAAGACAGGGACAATAATTCACCCCTCCACTTT
CASSQDRDNNSPLHF
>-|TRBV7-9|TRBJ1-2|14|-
TGTGCCAGCAGCCCTCGGACGGCTGGGGGTGGCTACACCTTC
CASSPRTAGGGYTF
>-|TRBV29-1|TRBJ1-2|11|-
TGCAGCTCCTGGACCACACATGGCTACACCTTC
CSSWTTHGYTF
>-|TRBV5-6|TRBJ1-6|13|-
TGTGCCAGCAGCTTCGGCAGAGACTCACCCCTCCACTTT
CASSFGRDSPLHF
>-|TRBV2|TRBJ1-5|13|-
TGTGCCAGCGCACCGCAAAGCAATCAGCCCCAGCATTTT
CASAPQSNQPQHF
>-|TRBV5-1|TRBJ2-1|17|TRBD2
TGCGCCAGCAGCTTGGCCAGTGACGGACTAGCGATGGATGAGCAGTTCTTC
CASSLASDGLAMDEQFF
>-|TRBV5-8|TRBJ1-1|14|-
TGTGCCAGCAGCTGGGGCAGCTTGAACACTGAAGCTTTCTTT
CASSWGSLNTEAFF
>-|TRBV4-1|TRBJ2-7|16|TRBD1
TGCGCCAGCAGCCTCCTCTCCGGTACAGGGGCCTACGAGCAGTACTTC
CASSLLSGTGAYEQYF
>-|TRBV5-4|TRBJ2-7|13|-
TGTGCCAGCAGCTTGGCCTTTTCACACGAGCAGTACTTC
CASSLAFSHEQYF
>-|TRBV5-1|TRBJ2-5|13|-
TGCGCCAGCAGCAGGGCGGGACAAGAGACCCAGTACTTC
CASSRAGQETQYF
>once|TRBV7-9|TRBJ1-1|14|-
TGTGCCAGCAGCTCCGATTCAATGAACACTGAAGCTTTCTTT
CASSSDSMNTEAFF
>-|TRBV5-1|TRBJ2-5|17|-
TGCGCCAGCAGGCAGGCCCTGTATCCCGGGCAGGGGGAGACCCAGTACTTC
CASRQALYPGQGETQYF
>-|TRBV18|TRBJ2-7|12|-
TGTGCCAGCTCAACGGCCACCTACGAGCAGTACTTC
CASSTATYEQYF
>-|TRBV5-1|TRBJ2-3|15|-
TGCGCCAGCTCCGGGGGGACACATAGCACAGATACGCAGTATTTT
CASSGGTHSTDTQYF
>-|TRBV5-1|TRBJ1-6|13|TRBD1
TGCGCCAGCAGCGCGGGAACAGGGGCTGACCTCCACTTT
CASSAGTGADLHF
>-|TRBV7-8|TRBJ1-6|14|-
TGTGCCAGCAGCCCTCGGACAGATAATTCACCCCTCCACTTT
CASSPRTDNSPLHF
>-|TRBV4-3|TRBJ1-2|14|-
TGCGCCAGCAGCCAAGTGCCAGTATACTATGGCTACACCTTC
CASSQVPVYYGYTF
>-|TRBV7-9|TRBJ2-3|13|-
TGTGCCAGCAGCCCCTGGTTGGGCGATACGCAGTATTTT
CASSPWLGDTQYF
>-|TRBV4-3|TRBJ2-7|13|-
TGCGCCAGCAGCCAAGGCCTTTGGAACGAGCAGTACTTC
CASSQGLWNEQYF